These 22 T cell receptor beta chains were all obtained from the same sample, sequenced in a study of metastatic and nonmetastatic thyroid tumors. Using MiXCR, TCRdb reanalyzed the PCR reads. The sample lists 25,000 to 35,000 clones, 16% occurring once. Every patient was untreated before thyroid surgery. The sample consisted of blood. The receptors here all came from a female donor with papillary thyroid cancer or a benign thyroid nodule (not recorded which). Some clones in this sample may be carry-over from other donors' samples.

This chain connects TRBV6-1 to TRBJ2-1; perhaps TRBD2 as D (5 bases). Trimming cost V 5 bases and J 10 bases, with 21 bases left between them. The CDR3 sequence is 15 residues long. The V gene's germline CDR1 is MNHNS and CDR2 SASEGT. CDR3 nucleotide sequence: TGTGCCAGCAGTCCAGAAGCGGTAGGGCCTCTCGAGCAGTTCTTC. Encoded protein: CASSPEAVGPLEQFF.

The sample holds many counts of this clone. The genes are TRBV4-1 and TRBJ1-2, with D possibly TRBD1 on 6 matching bases. The germline gives CDR1 MGHRA, CDR2 YSYEKL. The germline V and J ends were trimmed by 2 bases and 6 bases, with 22 bases remaining between them. The CDR3 totals 17 residues. CDR3 region: CASSQSVRGARVDGYTF. As DNA, the CDR3 is TGCGCCAGCAGCCAATCGGTGCGGGGGGCGAGGGTTGATGGCTACACCTTC.

The rearrangement uses TRBV2 and TRBJ1-2; possibly TRBD1 for D (6 bases). The V gene lost 6 bases and the J gene lost 2 bases, with 19 bases spanning the gap. Germline V gives CDR1 SNHLY, CDR2 FYNNEI. The CDR3 is 16 residues long. CDR3 in amino acids: CASRPRQERGNYGYTF. The CDR3 nucleotides read TGTGCCAGCAGACCAAGACAGGAGCGGGGCAACTATGGCTACACCTTC.

As regards this clone: A read error may be the cause here, since a much bigger clone is one base away. V and J are TRBV19 and TRBJ2-1; D uncertain. Germline lookup yields CDR1 LNHDA and CDR2 SQIVND (reference sequence). Trimming stripped 0 bases from V and 3 bases from J, with 15 bases between. The CDR3 length is 17 residues. The CDR3 spells CASSIDTQTRDYNEQFF. The CDR3 DNA follows: TGTGCCAGTAGTATAGATACCCAAACACGAGACTACAATGAGCAGTTCTTC. Filled out from reference TRBV19 and TRBJ2-1, the complete variable domain reads DGGITQSPKYLFRKEGQNVTLSCEQNLNHDAMYWYRQDPGQGLRLIYYSQIVNDFQKGDIAEGYSVSREKKESFPLTVTSAQKNPTAFYLCASSIDTQTRDYNEQFFGPGTRLTVL.

This clone was observed once. The genes are TRBV20-1 and TRBJ2-7; perhaps D is TRBD1 or TRBD2 (5 bases each). The CDR3 runs to 15 residues. The V gene lost 1 base and the J gene lost 1 base, with 14 bases spanning the gap. Germline V gives CDR1 DFQATT, CDR2 SNEGSKA (reference sequence). The CDR3: CSARARDGGSYEQYF. CDR3 sequence (DNA): TGCAGTGCTAGAGCCCGGGACGGCGGATCCTACGAGCAGTACTTC.

This clone was recorded many times. In the same sample, other DNA sequences code for this CDR3. The chain recombines TRBV5-4 with TRBJ1-2; 7 bases map to TRBD1. The germline V gene encodes CDR1 SGHNT and CDR2 YYREEE (reference sequence). The junction had 5 bases not matched to a gene; V was cut back by 5 bases and J by 4 bases. There are 13 residues in the CDR3. The CDR3 loop is CASSLAGGYGYTF. For the CDR3, the DNA is TGTGCCAGCAGTCTTGCAGGGGGCTATGGCTACACCTTC. Based on the CDR3 plus reference TRBV5-4 and TRBJ1-2, the full variable domain is ETGVTQSPTHLIKTRGQQVTLRCSSQSGHNTVSWYQQALGQGPQFIFQYYREEENGRGNFPPRFSGLQFPNYSSELNVNALELDDSALYLCASSLAGGYGYTFGSGTRLTVV.

This clone was detected ten times or more. V usage is TRBV10-3 and J usage is TRBJ1-4; the D gene is possibly TRBD1 (6 bases). This CDR3 comprises 15 residues. Germline V CDR1 and CDR2: ENHRY, SYGVKD. Trimming cost V 10 bases and J 12 bases, with 27 bases left between them. The CDR3 is CASRLGGGESQELFF. As DNA, the CDR3 is TGTGCCAGCCGACTCGGAGGGGGAGAATCGCAGGAACTGTTTTTT.

The CDR3 here is CASIRTFGLEAFF. Written as DNA, the CDR3 is TGTGCCAGCATCCGAACGTTTGGACTGGAGGCTTTCTTT. The chain carries TRBV6-2 or TRBV6-3 and TRBJ1-1; D not certain. V was pared by 7 bases and J by 11 bases, with 20 bases between. This CDR3 has 13 residues. CDR1 MNHEY and CDR2 SVGEGT come from the germline V gene.

The sample holds many counts of this clone. The rearrangement uses TRBV6-5 and TRBJ1-1, with D perhaps matching TRBD1 (5 bases). The CDR3 contains 15 residues. Germline-derived CDR1 and CDR2 are MNHEY and SVGAGI. Trimming stripped 8 bases from V and 1 base from J, with 17 bases between. This chain's CDR3 is CASQGAGHPNTEAFF. The DNA of the CDR3 is TGTGCCAGCCAAGGGGCTGGACATCCGAACACTGAAGCTTTCTTT.

Sample share makes this clone medium-sized. In DNA, the CDR3 is TGTGCCAGCAGTTTCCCCCCGGGGACTACTGAAGCTTTCTTT. Its translation: CASSFPPGTTEAFF. The chain links TRBV6-1 to TRBJ1-1; D perhaps matches TRBD1 (5 bases). CDR1 and CDR2 from the germline V gene are MNHNS and SASEGT. V dropped 5 bases and J dropped 5 bases, with 15 bases sitting between them. This CDR3 region has 14 residues.

This clone has just a few counts. The chain couples TRBV6-1 to TRBJ1-1; D may be TRBD1 (5 bases). The CDR3 has 13 amino acids. Germline V CDR1 and CDR2: MNHNS, SASEGT. V was pared by 4 bases and J by 6 bases, with 12 bases between. This chain's CDR3 is CASSVPPGAEAFF. As DNA, the CDR3 is TGTGCCAGCAGTGTTCCACCGGGGGCTGAAGCTTTCTTT.

This clone was counted at least ten times. Other nucleotide sequences in the sample specify the same CDR3. The gene calls are TRBV5-1 and TRBJ2-7; 10 nucleotides match TRBD1. V lost 2 bases to trimming and J lost 6 bases; unmatched junction nucleotides: 14. The length of the CDR3 is 17 residues. CDR1 is SGHRS, CDR2 YFSETQ, per germline. DNA of the CDR3: TGCGCCAGCAGCTTCCGGGACAGGGGCCCGGGGGGCGGCGAGCAGTACTTC. This translates into CASSFRDRGPGGGEQYF.

The chain couples TRBV20-1 to TRBJ1-2; 8 nucleotides match TRBD1. Germline lookup yields CDR1 DFQATT and CDR2 SNEGSKA (reference sequence). Trimming cost V 6 bases and J 4 bases; bases outside gene matches: 19. The CDR3 spans 17 residues. The CDR3 sequence: CSARSQQGVDLLYGYTF. The CDR3 DNA is TGCAGTGCCAGATCCCAACAGGGGGTAGATTTACTCTATGGCTACACCTTC.

This clone was observed a handful of times. This specimen includes other DNA sequences encoding the same CDR3. The chain carries TRBV18 and TRBJ2-7; 9 bases align to TRBD1. This CDR3 region has 15 residues. With 0 bases clipped from V and 5 bases from J, the junction kept 5 bases outside the gene matches. The germline gives CDR1 KGHSH, CDR2 LQKENI. The CDR3 coding sequence is TGTGCCAGCTCACCACCGGGACAGGGTGCCCACGAGCAGTACTTC. This sequence encodes CASSPPGQGAHEQYF.

This clone was seen ten or more times. The chain has TRBV28 and TRBJ1-4; D remains unclear. Germline V gene lookup returns CDR1 MDHEN and CDR2 SYDVKM. The CDR3 totals 13 residues. Between the trimmed V and J ends, which lost 7 bases and 8 bases, there was a span of 14 bases. The CDR3 is CASMWASEEKLFF. CDR3 coding DNA: TGTGCCAGCATGTGGGCCTCAGAGGAAAAACTGTTTTTT.

This clone was picked up many times. V gene TRBV24-1 combines with J gene TRBJ1-5; the D gene is possibly TRBD1 (5 bases). The germline V gene has CDR1 KGHDR and CDR2 SFDVKD. V was shortened by 3 bases and J by 5 bases, with 16 bases between the two germline ends. This CDR3 spans 16 amino acids. CDR3 amino acids: CATSDIQGFWDQPQHF. For the CDR3, the DNA is TGTGCCACCAGTGATATTCAGGGTTTCTGGGATCAGCCCCAGCATTTT.

Within the sample, this clone is medium-sized. This chain uses TRBV28 with TRBJ1-5; D remains unclear. The germline V and J ends were trimmed by 2 bases and 4 bases, with 9 bases remaining between them. The germline V gene has CDR1 MDHEN and CDR2 SYDVKM. This CDR3 region has 14 residues. CDR3 in amino acids: CASSLNGKNQPQHF. The CDR3 DNA sequence: TGTGCCAGCAGTTTAAACGGGAAGAATCAGCCCCAGCATTTT.

The rearrangement links TRBV28 to TRBJ2-1; the match to TRBD2 covers 11 bases. Losses at the gene ends were 8 bases for V and 4 bases for J; bases not matched to a gene: 7. The germline CDR1 and CDR2 sequences are MDHEN and SYDVKM. This CDR3 has 15 amino acids. The CDR3 protein is CASGPGTSGYNEQFF. CDR3 coding DNA: TGTGCCAGCGGTCCCGGGACTAGCGGATACAATGAGCAGTTCTTC.

By sample share, this clone is medium-sized. The rearrangement links TRBV28 to TRBJ1-6; the D is unclear. V was clipped by 6 bases and J by 8 bases, with 11 bases between them. Germline values: CDR1 MDHEN, CDR2 SYDVKM. The CDR3 spans 13 residues. The DNA of the CDR3 is TGTGCCAGCAGGGGTGAGCCGCATTCACCCCTCCACTTT. Residues: CASRGEPHSPLHF.

This clone was seen repeatedly, ten times or more. The gene calls are TRBV19 and TRBJ1-5; D gene unclear. This CDR3 is 14 amino acids long. V shed 2 bases and J shed 4 bases, with 9 bases lying between them. Germline-derived CDR1 and CDR2 are LNHDA and SQIVND (reference sequence). The CDR3 DNA sequence: TGTGCCAGTAGTATACTGGGAGAAAATCAGCCCCAGCATTTT. Encoded protein: CASSILGENQPQHF.

The V gene is TRBV20-1, the J gene TRBJ2-3, with D perhaps being TRBD1 or TRBD2 (5 bases each). The CDR3 is 13 residues long. The V and J ends lost 4 bases and 1 base respectively, with 9 bases between them. Germline V gene data show CDR1 as DFQATT and CDR2 as SNEGSKA (reference sequence). The CDR3 spells CSAMGTGTDTQYF. The CDR3 nucleotides read TGCAGTGCTATGGGGACGGGCACAGATACGCAGTATTTT.

The sample holds many counts of this clone. This chain links TRBV15 with TRBJ2-7; 7 positions match TRBD1. V was clipped by 0 bases and J by 4 bases; unmatched bases: 9. Germline V gene lookup returns CDR1 LNHNV and CDR2 YYDKDF (reference sequence). The CDR3 loop spans 16 amino acids. CDR3 coding DNA: TGTGCCACCAGCAGAGACCGACAGGGAAGAGGATACGAGCAGTACTTC. It specifies CATSRDRQGRGYEQYF.